This TCR beta chain was sequenced in a study of T cells in Graves' hyperthyroidism and ophthalmopathy. Study-level information: Pretreatment peripheral blood was obtained at initial diagnosis. Study observations and caveats: Prediction of ophthalmopathy progression came a median around 6 months pre-onset. Expanded thyroid clonotypes (above 0.001) were mostly also found in blood.

Regions amplified from RNA transcripts were the TCR beta CDR3 regions. The study used the HTBI primer set for a first-round RT-PCR of the TCR CDR3. TCRdb reprocessed the multiplex PCR reads via MiXCR and lists one record per CDR3 protein. Here the sample spans some 510,000 distinct CDR3 sequences, about 20% being singletons. In this sample, this clonotype turned up many times. Its specificity is not known. This CDR3 has 16 amino acids. Germline CDR1 and CDR2: MDHEN and SYDVKM. With V trimmed by 3 bases and J by 0 bases, 7 bases remained unmatched. The sequencing input was blood. This receptor was identified in a man younger than 30 with Graves' hyperthyroidism. The V call is TRBV28, the J call TRBJ1-1; the match to TRBD1 covers 7 bases. CDR3 nucleotide sequence: TGTGCCAGCAGTTTTCCGGGACAGCCAATGAACACTGAAGCTTTCTTT. It codes for CASSFPGQPMNTEAFF.